This passage covers 6 T cell receptor beta chains from one sample sequenced in a study of regulatory T cells in long-lasting Graves disease. Described time point: newly diagnosed GD, antithyroid drugs for less than 3 months. PBMCs provided the RNA from which the TCR library was made. The TCR beta library used iRepertoire HTBI primers with Arm-PCR amplification of CDR3. One entry per CDR3 protein, called by TCRdb with MiXCR from the multiplex PCR reads. This sample has about 370,000 distinct CDR3 sequences; about 14% occur once, and the top ten carry 22%. The sequences come from peripheral blood mononuclear cells (PBMCs), collected at new diagnosis, from a patient treated with antithyroid drugs. The receptors come from a female donor with Graves disease.

The sample holds a few counts of this clonotype. This sequence joins TRBV7-8 and TRBJ2-1; D call uncertain. This CDR3 comprises 13 residues. V lost 4 bases to trimming and J lost 5 bases, with 9 bases between them. From germline, CDR1 is SGHVS and CDR2 FQNEAQ. Here the CDR3 DNA reads TGTGCCAGCAGCTACCCGGACCACAATGAGCAGTTCTTC. This encodes CASSYPDHNEQFF.

This clonotype was observed at least ten times. This CDR3 is CASSLRLYGGGTDTQYF. The CDR3 DNA follows: TGTGCCAGCAGCTTGAGATTATATGGCGGGGGCACAGATACGCAGTATTTT. The V and J genes are TRBV5-5 and TRBJ2-3; D possibly corresponds to TRBD2 (6 bases). V lost 1 base, J lost 1 base, and 16 bases lay in between. CDR1 and CDR2 (germline): SGHKS, YYEKEE (reference sequence). The CDR3 is 17 amino acids.

The table lists this clonotype with many counts. The J gene is TRBJ1-1, the V gene TRBV12-5; D gene unclear. The CDR3 is 12 residues long. The germline CDR1 and CDR2 sequences are LGHNT and FRNRAP. Trimming cost V 0 bases and J 12 bases, with 11 bases left between them. The chain's CDR3 is CASGLVGMAPFF. In nucleotides, the CDR3 is TGTGCTAGTGGTTTGGTCGGTATGGCGCCTTTCTTT.

Ten or more counts support this clonotype. This sequence joins TRBV20-1 and TRBJ1-1; D is unclear. CDR3 length: 12 amino acids. Between the trimmed V and J ends, which lost 1 base and 7 bases, there was a span of 10 bases. Looked up from germline, CDR1 is DFQATT and CDR2 is SNEGSKA (reference sequence). CDR3 sequence (DNA): TGCAGTGCTAGAGGGGCAAGGGATGAAGCTTTCTTT. Translation: CSARGARDEAFF.

The genes are TRBV6-8 and TRBJ2-5; the D is unclear. The CDR3 consists of 15 residues. Germline values: CDR1 MNHGY, CDR2 SAAAGT. V was shortened by 0 bases and J by 3 bases, with 11 bases between the two germline ends. The CDR3 nucleotides are TGTGCCAGCAGTTACTCGACGCAGGCCAAAGAGACCCAGTACTTC. Translated, it gives CASSYSTQAKETQYF.

As regards this clonotype: A much larger clone differs from this one at a single base, so this may be a read error. CDR3 loop: CASSDSRHGTGTSGTLGEQYF. In nucleotides, the CDR3 is TGTGCCAGCAGTGATTCCCGGCACGGGACAGGGACTAGCGGGACTTTAGGCGAGCAGTACTTC. The chain recombines TRBV27 with TRBJ2-7; 13 nucleotides line up with TRBD2. There are 21 residues in the CDR3. The trim removed 5 bases at V and 6 bases at J, leaving 25 bases unmatched. From germline, CDR1 is MNHEY and CDR2 SMNVEV (reference sequence).